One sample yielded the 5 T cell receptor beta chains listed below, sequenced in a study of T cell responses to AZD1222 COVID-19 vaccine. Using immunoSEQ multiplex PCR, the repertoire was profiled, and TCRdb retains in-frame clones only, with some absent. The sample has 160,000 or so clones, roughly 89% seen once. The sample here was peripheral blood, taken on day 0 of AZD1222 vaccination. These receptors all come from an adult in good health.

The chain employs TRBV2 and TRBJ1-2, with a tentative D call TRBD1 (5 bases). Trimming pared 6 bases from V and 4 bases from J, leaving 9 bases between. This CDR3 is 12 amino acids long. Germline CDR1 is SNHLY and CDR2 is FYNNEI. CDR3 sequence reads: CASRGDAYGYTF. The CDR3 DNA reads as TGTGCCAGCAGGGGGGACGCCTATGGCTACACCTTC.

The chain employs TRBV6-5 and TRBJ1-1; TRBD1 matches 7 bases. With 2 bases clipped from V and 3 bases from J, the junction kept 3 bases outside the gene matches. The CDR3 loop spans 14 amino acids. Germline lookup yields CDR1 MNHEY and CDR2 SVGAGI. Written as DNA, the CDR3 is TGTGCCAGCAGTTACAGGGGGCGCGACACTGAAGCTTTCTTT. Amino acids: CASSYRGRDTEAFF.

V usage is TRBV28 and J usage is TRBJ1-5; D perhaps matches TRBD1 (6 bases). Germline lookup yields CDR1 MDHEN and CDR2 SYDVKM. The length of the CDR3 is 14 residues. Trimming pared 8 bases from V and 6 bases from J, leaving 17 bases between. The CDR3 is CASAGGGILQPQHF. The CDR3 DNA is TGTGCCAGCGCGGGAGGGGGAATACTTCAGCCCCAGCATTTT. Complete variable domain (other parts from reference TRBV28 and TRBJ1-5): DVKVTQSSRYLVKRTGEKVFLECVQDMDHENMFWYRQDPGLGLRLIYFSYDVKMKEKGDIPEGYSVSREKKERFSLILESASTNQTSMYLCASAGGGILQPQHFGDGTRLSIL.

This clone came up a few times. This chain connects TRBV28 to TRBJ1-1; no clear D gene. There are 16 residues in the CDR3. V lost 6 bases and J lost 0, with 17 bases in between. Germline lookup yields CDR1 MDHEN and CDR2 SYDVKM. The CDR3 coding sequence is TGTGCCAGCAGGGAGGAAGGAATTATCATGAACACTGAAGCTTTCTTT. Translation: CASREEGIIMNTEAFF.

The CDR3 coding sequence is TGTGCCACCCGACCGGGACAGGGGACCTACGAGCAGTACGTC. This codes for CATRPGQGTYEQYV. The rearrangement uses TRBV28 and TRBJ2-7; 10 bases align to TRBD1. V gave up 10 bases and J gave up 2 bases; unmatched junction bases: 8. The germline V gene encodes CDR1 MDHEN and CDR2 SYDVKM. This CDR3 region has 14 residues.